What follows are 31 T cell receptor beta chains derived from one specimen sequenced in a study of spatial heterogeneity in lung cancer (dated by TCRdb to the late 2010s). Paper-wide results and their limitations: A correlation was observed between the number of expanded intratumoral alpha and beta TCRs and the tumor nonsynonymous mutation count.

The intended sense of this specimen's time point label: sample taken at primary tumor resection. The library was built by means of 5' RACE. The instrument given in TCRdb is NextSeq 500. The raw public data were reprocessed by TCRdb itself: fastp quality trimming at Q25, MiXCR clonotype calling, in-frame beta chains only. One record per CDR3 amino acid sequence lists the most common genes and DNA. The table for this sample lists over 9,000 distinct CDR3 sequences; roughly 13% of them were counted only once. Together, the top ten hold roughly 38% of the sample. Their antigen targets remain unknown. The sample consisted of lung tumor tissue, taken at surgery. The origin of the receptors is a male donor with early-stage non-small cell lung cancer.

This clonotype was seen only a few times. The CDR3 coding sequence is TGTGCCAGCAGCATGAGTAGCGGGGATCCCACAGATACGCAGTATTTT. The encoded protein is CASSMSSGDPTDTQYF. The chain uses TRBV6-2 or TRBV6-3 and TRBJ2-3; 8 bases align to TRBD2. Germline V gene sequence: CDR1 MNHEY, CDR2 SVGEGT. V shed 6 bases and J 2 bases; nucleotides not matched to a gene: 10. This CDR3 is 16 amino acids long.

Turning to this clonotype: A single base separates this from a much larger clone, so it may be a read error. The rearrangement uses TRBV11-2 and TRBJ2-5; D could derive from TRBD1 or TRBD2 (6 bases each). Looked up from germline, CDR1 is SGHAT and CDR2 is FQNNGV. CDR3 length equals 14 residues. DNA of the CDR3: TGTGCCAGCAGCCAAGGGGGACTGGTAGAGATCCAGTACTTC. Its translation is CASSQGGLVEIQYF.

V gene TRBV29-1 combines with J gene TRBJ2-1, with unresolved D. This CDR3 is 14 amino acids long. Deletions cut 6 bases from V and 4 bases from J, with 16 bases between. From germline, CDR1 is SQVTM and CDR2 ANQGSEA. The CDR3 reads CSVLDPQHYNEQFF. The CDR3 coding sequence is TGCAGCGTCCTGGACCCACAACATTACAATGAGCAGTTCTTC.

The V gene is TRBV4-1, the J gene TRBJ2-7, with D unclear. V was shortened by 3 bases and J by 0 bases, with 6 bases between the two germline ends. The germline CDR1 and CDR2 sequences are MGHRA and YSYEKL. This CDR3 has 13 residues. The CDR3 spells CASSQAGSYEQYF. In DNA form, the CDR3 reads TGCGCCAGCAGCCAGGCCGGCTCCTACGAGCAGTACTTC.

V and J are TRBV5-4 and TRBJ2-7; D gene uncertain. V dropped 1 base and J dropped 0 bases, with 11 bases sitting between them. Germline-derived CDR1 and CDR2 are SGHNT and YYREEE (reference sequence). The CDR3 consists of 15 residues. CDR3 region: CASSLSRSNSYEQYF. The DNA for the CDR3 is TGTGCCAGCAGCTTGAGTAGGTCTAACTCCTACGAGCAGTACTTC.

By sample share, this clonotype is medium-sized (0.01 to 0.1%). The chain is built from TRBV28 and TRBJ2-3; 7 bases match TRBD2. The CDR3 is 14 residues long. Germline lookup yields CDR1 MDHEN and CDR2 SYDVKM. The V segment lost 5 bases and the J segment 1 base; nucleotides outside the gene matches: 3. Written as DNA, the CDR3 is TGTGCCAGCAGTCTCCGGGGGGGCACAGATACGCAGTATTTT. It yields the protein CASSLRGGTDTQYF.

This clonotype was seen ten or more times. V gene TRBV7-2 combines with J gene TRBJ1-6; possibly TRBD1 for D (5 bases). The CDR3 is 15 amino acids. Germline V gives CDR1 SGHTA, CDR2 FQGNSA. Trimming pared 1 base from V and 7 bases from J, leaving 11 bases between. In DNA form, the CDR3 reads TGTGCCAGCAGCTTAGGAGGGGTCGGGAATTCACCCCTCCACTTT. The encoded protein is CASSLGGVGNSPLHF. Based on the CDR3 plus reference TRBV7-2 and TRBJ1-6, the full variable domain is GAGVSQSPSNKVTEKGKDVELRCDPISGHTALYWYRQSLGQGLEFLIYFQGNSAPDKSGLPSDRFSAERTGGSVSTLTIQRTQQEDSAVYLCASSLGGVGNSPLHFGNGTRLTVT.

The gene calls are TRBV6-5 and TRBJ1-6; weak D call: TRBD1 (6 bases). V lost 8 bases to trimming and J lost 7 bases, with 9 bases between them. Germline CDR1 MNHEY, CDR2 SVGAGI. CDR3 length: 12 residues. As DNA, the CDR3 is TGTGCCAGCGGACAGATCAATTCACCCCTCCACTTT. It codes for CASGQINSPLHF.

In this sample, this clonotype turned up a few times. This rearrangement joins TRBV10-3 to TRBJ2-5; 10 bases are a match to TRBD1. CDR3 length: 16 amino acids. Trimming cost V 3 bases and J 7 bases; bases outside gene matches: 11. The germline gives CDR1 ENHRY, CDR2 SYGVKD. Here the CDR3 reads CAISEKGSGQGGTQYF. CDR3 in DNA: TGTGCCATCAGTGAAAAGGGATCTGGACAGGGGGGGACCCAGTACTTC.

CDR3 DNA: TGCGCCAGCAGCCAAGCACGCGTAGTGGCCAACGTCCTGACTTTC. The encoded protein is CASSQARVVANVLTF. This sequence joins TRBV4-1 and TRBJ2-6; D uncertain. CDR1 and CDR2 (germline): MGHRA, YSYEKL. V lost 1 base to trimming and J lost 6 bases, with 10 bases between them. This CDR3 is 15 amino acids long.

This clonotype was counted between two and nine times. The chain uses TRBV20-1 and TRBJ1-5, with D maybe TRBD1 (5 bases). The CDR3 is made up of 14 amino acids. Germline V CDR1 and CDR2: DFQATT, SNEGSKA (reference sequence). V shed 2 bases and J shed 4 bases, with 12 bases lying between them. CDR3 in amino acids: CSARLLAGNQPQHF. In DNA form, the CDR3 reads TGCAGTGCTAGACTCCTGGCAGGGAATCAGCCCCAGCATTTT.

This clonotype was counted many times. V and J are TRBV6-5 and TRBJ2-7, with D hard to call. CDR3 length: 14 residues. Germline CDR1 MNHEY, CDR2 SVGAGI. The V end lost 0 bases, the J end lost 6 bases, and 12 bases lay between the germline ends. The DNA of the CDR3 is TGTGCCAGCAGTTACTCCAGGTATCTTACCGAGCAGTACTTC. It specifies CASSYSRYLTEQYF.

This clonotype turned up a few times. The CDR3 coding sequence is TGTGCCAGCAGTGCACAGGGGGTGGTGACTGAAGCTTTCTTT. It encodes CASSAQGVVTEAFF. This chain uses TRBV2 with TRBJ1-1, with 8 bases lining up with TRBD1. This CDR3 has 14 amino acids. The germline V gene encodes CDR1 SNHLY and CDR2 FYNNEI. Losses at the gene ends were 4 bases for V and 5 bases for J; bases not matched to a gene: 6. Full variable domain (missing parts from reference TRBV2 and TRBJ1-1): EPEVTQTPSHQVTQMGQEVILRCVPISNHLYFYWYRQILGQKVEFLVSFYNNEISEKSEIFDDQFSVERPDGSNFTLKIRSTKLEDSAMYFCASSAQGVVTEAFFGQGTRLTVV.

V is TRBV14 and J is TRBJ1-5; D not resolved. This CDR3 has 14 amino acids. Per the germline V gene, CDR1 is SGHDN and CDR2 is FVKESK. V was clipped by 4 bases and J by 6 bases, with 13 bases between them. The CDR3 loop reads CASSRRGTGQPQHF. CDR3 DNA sequence: TGTGCCAGCAGCCGTCGGGGTACGGGTCAGCCCCAGCATTTT.

This clonotype was seen a handful of times. V gene TRBV13 combines with J gene TRBJ2-7; weak D call: TRBD2 (5 bases). Trimming cost V 2 bases and J 3 bases, with 8 bases left between them. CDR3 length: 13 residues. CDR1 and CDR2 from the germline V gene are PRHDT and FYEKMQ (reference sequence). The CDR3, as DNA: TGTGCCAGCAGCTTACGGGAAAACTACGAGCAGTACTTC. As protein: CASSLRENYEQYF.

By share, this clonotype counts as medium-sized. This chain joins TRBV7-2 and TRBJ2-1; 9 nucleotides match TRBD1. V lost 4 bases, J lost 3 bases, and 4 bases stayed unmatched. The CDR3 is made up of 15 amino acids. Per germline, CDR1 SGHTA and CDR2 FQGNSA. The CDR3 here is CASSYRTGDYNEQFF. The CDR3 DNA reads TGTGCCAGCAGCTACCGGACAGGGGACTACAATGAGCAGTTCTTC.

This clonotype appeared a few times. V is TRBV4-1 and J is TRBJ2-1; tentatively, D is TRBD1 or TRBD2 (7 bases each). This CDR3 region has 18 residues. CDR1 and CDR2 from the germline V gene are MGHRA and YSYEKL. The germline V and J ends were trimmed by 1 base and 1 base, with 17 bases remaining between them. CDR3 loop: CASSQGGGGAWSYNEQFF. For the CDR3, the DNA is TGCGCCAGCAGCCAAGGGGGAGGGGGCGCATGGTCCTACAATGAGCAGTTCTTC.

This clonotype was counted many times. The chain couples TRBV28 to TRBJ2-7; tentative D call: TRBD1 (6 bases). This CDR3 contains 12 residues. The germline CDR1 and CDR2 sequences are MDHEN and SYDVKM. Trimming left V 6 bases short and J 6 bases short, with 12 bases between. As DNA, the CDR3 is TGTGCCAGCAGACCCGGGACAACCGAGCAGTACTTC. Translation: CASRPGTTEQYF.

This clonotype came up a few times. V gene TRBV6-1 combines with J gene TRBJ1-3; a weak D match, TRBD1 (5 bases). V lost 5 bases to trimming and J lost 0 bases, with 11 bases between them. Germline V gene sequence: CDR1 MNHNS, CDR2 SASEGT. The CDR3 has 15 residues. The DNA of the CDR3 is TGTGCCAGCAGTTTACAGGCGATCTCTGGAAACACCATATATTTT. Translated: CASSLQAISGNTIYF.

V is TRBV6-5 and J is TRBJ2-1; TRBD2 is a possible D gene (5 bases). The CDR3 has 14 residues. CDR1 and CDR2 from the germline V gene are MNHEY and SVGAGI. The V and J ends lost 6 bases and 11 bases respectively, with 20 bases between them. The CDR3 region is CASSRTSNSAKQFF. CDR3 nucleotides: TGTGCCAGCAGCCGAACCTCTAATAGCGCGAAGCAGTTCTTC.

This clonotype occurred a few times. The chain combines TRBV28 with TRBJ2-3, with TRBD1 identical over 8 bases. The junction had 2 bases not matched to a gene; V was cut back by 3 bases and J by 0 bases. Germline V lookup: CDR1 MDHEN, CDR2 SYDVKM. The CDR3 length is 15 residues. The CDR3 region is CASSLQGASTDTQYF. CDR3 sequence (DNA): TGTGCCAGCAGTTTGCAGGGGGCAAGCACAGATACGCAGTATTTT.

At least ten counts were recorded for this clonotype. The V gene is TRBV6-5, the J gene TRBJ2-6, with 7 nucleotides matching TRBD1. This CDR3 has 15 residues. V was clipped by 5 bases and J by 1 base; unmatched bases: 2. Germline CDR1 MNHEY, CDR2 SVGAGI. The CDR3 spells CASSHRGSGANVLTF. The CDR3 DNA reads as TGTGCCAGCAGTCACAGGGGATCTGGGGCCAACGTCCTGACTTTC.

This clonotype was found a few times. The chain recombines TRBV7-2 with TRBJ1-6, with no clear D. The CDR3 runs 13 residues. Trimming took off 2 bases at V and 11 bases at J, with 10 bases between the two ends. The V gene's germline CDR1 is SGHTA and CDR2 FQGNSA. CDR3 amino acids: CASSLLGATPLHF. The CDR3 coding sequence is TGTGCCAGCAGCTTATTGGGAGCAACACCCCTCCACTTT.

This clonotype showed up just a few times. V is TRBV4-2 and J is TRBJ2-2, with 8 bases aligning to TRBD2. The CDR3 covers 17 residues. V was pared by 6 bases and J by 5 bases, with 14 bases of the junction left unmatched. From germline, CDR1 is LGHNA and CDR2 YNFKEQ. CDR3: CASRSFREGEKTGELFF. CDR3 bases: TGTGCCAGCAGATCTTTCCGGGAGGGAGAAAAAACCGGGGAGCTGTTTTTT.

This clonotype has at least ten counts. The chain carries TRBV6-5 and TRBJ1-2, with D perhaps TRBD1 (5 bases). The CDR3 length is 13 residues. Trimming left V 2 bases short and J 7 bases short, with 11 bases between. CDR1 is MNHEY and CDR2 is SVGAGI in the germline V gene. The CDR3 bases are TGTGCCAGCAGTTACGTGGGGGATTCTGGCTACACCTTC. Protein: CASSYVGDSGYTF.

This clonotype was detected ten times or more. The genes are TRBV20-1 and TRBJ1-4; D unclear. V was shortened by 5 bases and J by 8 bases, with 15 bases between the two germline ends. This CDR3 has 13 residues. Germline CDR1 DFQATT, CDR2 SNEGSKA (reference sequence). The CDR3 sequence: CSAPRGIEEKLFF. In DNA form, the CDR3 reads TGCAGTGCTCCGCGGGGAATAGAGGAAAAACTGTTTTTT.

This chain connects TRBV6-1 to TRBJ2-3, with 11 bases that match TRBD2. CDR3 size: 17 residues. Germline CDR1 and CDR2: MNHNS and SASEGT. The V and J ends lost 0 bases and 6 bases, in that order; junction bases with no gene match: 8. CDR3 nucleotide sequence: TGTGCCAGCAGTGAAGCGCCGGTAGCGGGGGGGCCGGATACGCAGTATTTT. This codes for CASSEAPVAGGPDTQYF.

The chain carries TRBV5-1 and TRBJ1-1, with 8 bases identical to TRBD1. Germline CDR1 is SGHRS and CDR2 is YFSETQ. After removal of 1 base from V and 11 bases from J, the junction contained 7 bases not matched to a gene. The CDR3 runs 13 residues. The CDR3 reads CASSLTENRGAFF. The CDR3 DNA follows: TGCGCCAGCAGCTTGACAGAGAACAGGGGGGCTTTCTTT.

This clonotype was seen at least ten times. V gene TRBV5-1 combines with J gene TRBJ1-1; D gene uncertain. Trimming cost V 0 bases and J 5 bases, with 14 bases left between them. The CDR3 totals 15 residues. The germline gives CDR1 SGHRS, CDR2 YFSETQ. Here the CDR3 DNA reads TGCGCCAGCAGCTTGGATTTCCCGGGCCAGACTGAAGCTTTCTTT. Its translation is CASSLDFPGQTEAFF. Combining the CDR3 with reference TRBV5-1 and TRBJ1-1 gives the whole variable domain KAGVTQTPRYLIKTRGQQVTLSCSPISGHRSVSWYQQTPGQGLQFLFEYFSETQRNKGNFPGRFSGRQFSNSRSEMNVSTLELGDSALYLCASSLDFPGQTEAFFGQGTRLTVV.

This clonotype was seen a few times. The rearrangement joins TRBV28 to TRBJ1-1; D not certain. In germline, CDR1 is MDHEN, CDR2 SYDVKM. The CDR3 is 11 amino acids. With 4 bases removed from V and 8 bases from J, the gap between germline ends came to 8 bases. The CDR3 bases are TGTGCCAGCAGTTATGGACTCGAAGCTTTCTTT. It codes for CASSYGLEAFF.

This clonotype was seen ten or more times. The V and J genes are TRBV20-1 and TRBJ2-1; D is possibly TRBD2 (6 bases). The CDR3 has 15 amino acids. Trimming left V 3 bases short and J 3 bases short, with 15 bases between. CDR1 DFQATT and CDR2 SNEGSKA come from the germline V gene (reference sequence). DNA for the CDR3: TGCAGTGCTAGTGGTGGGACTTACGTCTACAATGAGCAGTTCTTC. Protein sequence: CSASGGTYVYNEQFF.